One sample yielded the 31 T cell receptor beta chains listed below, sequenced in a study of shared clonotypes between healthy human individuals. Naive CD8 cells lacked CD45RO, underwent positive selection for CCR7 and left out terminally differentiated effector memory CD45RA+ cells. Assay used: immunoSEQ multiplex PCR; TCRdb lists only in-frame clones, some missing. Of about 820,000 clones listed, almost 95% were seen once; the top ten hold around 24%. Sequenced input: naive CD8+ T cells sorted from blood. These receptors came from a young man in good health.

The chain is built from TRBV27 and TRBJ2-7; D is uncertain. This CDR3 is built from 13 residues. The V end was cut by 2 bases, the J end by 3 bases, with 8 bases between. Germline-derived CDR1 and CDR2 are MNHEY and SMNVEV (reference sequence). This chain's CDR3 is CASSLGYRYEQYF. CDR3 nucleotide sequence: TGTGCCAGCAGTTTAGGCTACCGCTACGAGCAGTACTTC.

The V call is TRBV27, the J call TRBJ1-5, with D hard to call. Trimming removed 6 bases at V and 4 bases at J, with 16 bases between. The germline V gene encodes CDR1 MNHEY and CDR2 SMNVEV (reference sequence). The CDR3 contains 15 residues. CDR3 region: CASRYNAVGNQPQHF. The CDR3 region has the DNA TGTGCCAGCAGATACAATGCGGTAGGGAATCAGCCCCAGCATTTT.

V and J are TRBV6-1 and TRBJ2-1; 13 bases line up with TRBD2. This CDR3 contains 16 residues. V lost 2 bases, J lost 10 bases, and 8 bases stayed unmatched. Germline assignment: CDR1 MNHNS and CDR2 SASEGT. CDR3 sequence: CASSEWTSGSVREQFF. The CDR3 DNA sequence: TGTGCCAGCAGTGAATGGACTAGCGGGAGTGTTCGGGAGCAGTTCTTC.

The genes are TRBV5-1 and TRBJ1-4, with D possibly being TRBD1 (5 bases). Trimming shortened V by 7 bases and J by 3 bases, and 16 bases separated the two germline ends. This CDR3 is 15 amino acids long. Germline V lookup: CDR1 SGHRS, CDR2 YFSETQ. The CDR3 region has the DNA TGCGCCAGCTCAATGAGGGGCACGGCTAATGAAAAACTGTTTTTT. Amino acids: CASSMRGTANEKLFF.

With regard to this clone: Other DNA variants within this sample encode the same CDR3. The chain recombines TRBV28 with TRBJ1-1; the D gene is possibly TRBD1 (6 bases). Germline CDR1 reads MDHEN; CDR2 reads SYDVKM. This CDR3 region has 16 residues. The ends were cut back, 6 bases at V and 1 base at J, with 18 bases in the middle. The CDR3 DNA sequence: TGTGCCAGCAGCTCCACCGTTAGGACAGAGAACACTGAAGCTTTCTTT. Its protein product is CASSSTVRTENTEAFF. Supplemented by reference TRBV28 and TRBJ1-1, the full variable domain reads DVKVTQSSRYLVKRTGEKVFLECVQDMDHENMFWYRQDPGLGLRLIYFSYDVKMKEKGDIPEGYSVSREKKERFSLILESASTNQTSMYLCASSSTVRTENTEAFFGQGTRLTVV.

This CDR3 reads CSVETHSGNTIYF. DNA for the CDR3: TGCAGCGTTGAGACACACTCTGGAAACACCATATATTTT. J is TRBJ1-3 and V is TRBV29-1; D gene unclear. This CDR3 is 13 amino acids long. V was pared by 3 bases and J by 0 bases, with 6 bases between. The germline V gene encodes CDR1 SQVTM and CDR2 ANQGSEA.

J is TRBJ2-7 and V is TRBV9; 9 nucleotides align to TRBD1. There are 16 residues in the CDR3. In germline, CDR1 is SGDLS, CDR2 YYNGEE. After removal of 0 bases from V and 4 bases from J, the junction contained 8 bases not matched to a gene. The CDR3 region is CASSVGSTGGMYEQYF. DNA for the CDR3: TGTGCCAGCAGCGTAGGTTCGACAGGGGGAATGTACGAGCAGTACTTC.

Points on this clone: This CDR3 is also generated by other DNA sequences in the sample. The V and J genes are TRBV7-9 and TRBJ2-1; 11 nucleotides match TRBD2. Germline V gene data show CDR1 as SEHNR and CDR2 as FQNEAQ (reference sequence). V trimming: 5 bases; J trimming: 2 bases; junction bases outside the gene matches: 5. CDR3 size: 16 residues. The CDR3, as DNA: TGTGCCAGCAGCCCGGGGACTAGCGGCCCCTACAATGAGCAGTTCTTC. Its protein is CASSPGTSGPYNEQFF.

The chain couples TRBV28 to TRBJ2-7, with 9 bases aligning to TRBD1. With V trimmed by 4 bases and J by 0 bases, 7 bases remained unmatched. This CDR3 is 16 amino acids long. CDR1 and CDR2 from the germline V gene are MDHEN and SYDVKM. The chain's CDR3 is CASSSPTGGHSYEQYF. DNA for the CDR3: TGTGCCAGCAGTTCCCCGACAGGGGGACACTCCTACGAGCAGTACTTC.

The chain employs TRBV13 and TRBJ2-7, with D perhaps TRBD2 (6 bases). The CDR3 loop spans 13 amino acids. Trimming shortened V by 3 bases and J by 6 bases, and 12 bases separated the two germline ends. Germline CDR1 reads PRHDT; CDR2 reads FYEKMQ (reference sequence). CDR3 in amino acids: CASSFGGFLEQYF. CDR3 coding DNA: TGTGCCAGCAGCTTTGGAGGGTTCCTCGAGCAGTACTTC.

This rearrangement joins TRBV18 to TRBJ1-2; the D gene is possibly TRBD1 (5 bases). Trimming stripped 6 bases from V and 1 base from J, with 12 bases between. The CDR3 consists of 14 residues. CDR1 is KGHSH, CDR2 LQKENI, per germline. In DNA form, the CDR3 reads TGTGCCAGCTCCCAATTCGGGGGTAACTATGGCTACACCTTC. Translation gives CASSQFGGNYGYTF.

The J gene is TRBJ2-7, the V gene TRBV5-4; 8 positions agree with TRBD1. V lost 4 bases and J lost 0; bases outside the gene matches: 6. The CDR3 is made up of 15 amino acids. The germline CDR1 and CDR2 sequences are SGHNT and YYREEE (reference sequence). For the CDR3, the DNA is TGTGCCAGCAGCAGACAGGGGCCGCCCTCCTACGAGCAGTACTTC. Protein sequence: CASSRQGPPSYEQYF.

V and J are TRBV14 and TRBJ2-1; 12 bases are a match to TRBD2. Unmatched junction bases numbered 9, after V lost 4 bases and J lost 8 bases. The germline V gene encodes CDR1 SGHDN and CDR2 FVKESK. The CDR3 consists of 16 residues. This CDR3 reads CASSRPGLAGSYEQFF. DNA for the CDR3: TGTGCCAGCAGCCGACCGGGACTAGCGGGCTCGTATGAGCAGTTCTTC.

Concerning this clone: A much larger clone is a single base away; this may be a read error. This chain uses TRBV5-4 with TRBJ2-3; 10 bases align to TRBD2. Germline V gene lookup returns CDR1 SGHNT and CDR2 YYREEE (reference sequence). The CDR3 totals 15 residues. As DNA, the CDR3 is TGTGCCAGCAGAAGAACTAGCGGGATGGCAGATAAGCAGTATTTT. As protein: CASRRTSGMADKQYF.

V and J are TRBV27 and TRBJ1-1, with unresolved D. Trimming left V 5 bases short and J 5 bases short, with 12 bases between. This CDR3 has 13 residues. Germline lookup yields CDR1 MNHEY and CDR2 SMNVEV (reference sequence). For the CDR3, the DNA is TGTGCCAGCAGTCCTCTGGCGGGTACTGAAGCTTTCTTT. Translated, it gives CASSPLAGTEAFF.

The chain carries TRBV5-5 and TRBJ2-2, with a possible D match to TRBD2 (5 bases). This CDR3 comprises 17 residues. The germline CDR1 and CDR2 sequences are SGHKS and YYEKEE (reference sequence). Trimming stripped 4 bases from V and 1 base from J, with 17 bases between. Written as DNA, the CDR3 is TGTGCCAGCAGCCTTACCCCGGGATACCAGAACACCGGGGAGCTGTTTTTT. This translates into CASSLTPGYQNTGELFF.

J is TRBJ2-3 and V is TRBV15; 8 positions agree with TRBD1. The CDR3 runs 16 residues. Looked up from germline, CDR1 is LNHNV and CDR2 is YYDKDF (reference sequence). V lost 0 bases to trimming and J lost 0 bases; unmatched junction nucleotides: 2. In DNA form, the CDR3 reads TGTGCCACCAGCAGAGACACAGGGGGTAGCACAGATACGCAGTATTTT. Translation gives CATSRDTGGSTDTQYF.

The rearrangement uses TRBV4-1 and TRBJ2-7; 8 bases line up with TRBD1. Germline values: CDR1 MGHRA, CDR2 YSYEKL. V dropped 3 bases and J dropped 3; count of bases not matched to a gene: 7. The CDR3 spans 15 residues. CDR3 DNA sequence: TGCGCCAGCAGCCACAGGCAGGGGGCCCTCTACGAGCAGTACTTC. Residues: CASSHRQGALYEQYF.

The rearrangement links TRBV30 to TRBJ1-5, with 7 nucleotides matching TRBD1. This CDR3 is built from 14 residues. CDR1 and CDR2 from the germline V gene are GTSNPN and SVGIG (reference sequence). Trimming at V came to 3 bases and at J to 0 bases, leaving 2 bases not matched to a gene. CDR3 protein: CAWSGDSSNQPQHF. The CDR3 coding sequence is TGTGCCTGGAGCGGGGACAGTAGCAATCAGCCCCAGCATTTT.

The chain links TRBV2 to TRBJ2-7; D call uncertain. Trimming removed 6 bases at V and 0 bases at J, with 6 bases between. The CDR3 spans 12 residues. Looked up from germline, CDR1 is SNHLY and CDR2 is FYNNEI. The CDR3 spells CASRDHSYEQYF. The CDR3, as DNA: TGTGCCAGCAGGGACCACTCCTACGAGCAGTACTTC. Full variable domain (outside the CDR3, taken from reference TRBV2 and TRBJ2-7): EPEVTQTPSHQVTQMGQEVILRCVPISNHLYFYWYRQILGQKVEFLVSFYNNEISEKSEIFDDQFSVERPDGSNFTLKIRSTKLEDSAMYFCASRDHSYEQYFGPGTRLTVT.

The chain carries TRBV27 and TRBJ1-5; D might be TRBD1 (6 bases). This CDR3 is 14 amino acids long. Germline V gene data show CDR1 as MNHEY and CDR2 as SMNVEV (reference sequence). Trimming took off 6 bases at V and 1 base at J, with 10 bases between the two ends. The CDR3 region has the DNA TGTGCCAGCAGAAGAGGACAGAGCAATCAGCCCCAGCATTTT. Amino acids: CASRRGQSNQPQHF.

The rearrangement uses TRBV5-4 and TRBJ2-4; 8 bases align to TRBD1. This CDR3 region has 13 residues. Germline V gene lookup returns CDR1 SGHNT and CDR2 YYREEE (reference sequence). The V and J ends lost 3 bases and 8 bases, in that order; junction bases with no gene match: 4. The CDR3 is CASSSDREYIQYF. The CDR3 nucleotides read TGTGCCAGCAGCTCGGACAGGGAGTACATTCAGTACTTC.

V is TRBV7-8 and J is TRBJ1-5; D perhaps matches TRBD1 (5 bases). Trimming pared 5 bases from V and 4 bases from J, leaving 15 bases between. Germline V gene lookup returns CDR1 SGHVS and CDR2 FQNEAQ. The CDR3 has 15 residues. The CDR3 loop is CASSTTGGANQPQHF. The CDR3 DNA reads as TGTGCCAGCAGCACCACCGGAGGGGCGAATCAGCCCCAGCATTTT.

CDR3 bases: TGTGCCAGCAGTTTGGACAGGGGCAAAACCCAAGAGACCCAGTACTTC. This translates into CASSLDRGKTQETQYF. This chain links TRBV11-3 with TRBJ2-5; TRBD1 agrees at 9 bases. The CDR3 is 16 amino acids. The junction had 9 bases not matched to a gene; V was cut back by 6 bases and J by 1 base. Germline V CDR1 and CDR2: SGHNT, YENEEA.

The table lists this clone with a count of one. V gene TRBV7-2 combines with J gene TRBJ2-2; D perhaps matches TRBD1 (6 bases). The length of the CDR3 is 15 residues. Trimming shortened V by 5 bases and J by 5 bases, and 15 bases separated the two germline ends. CDR1 SGHTA and CDR2 FQGNSA come from the germline V gene. CDR3 sequence: CASSLTGNGTGELFF. CDR3 nucleotide sequence: TGTGCCAGCAGCCTGACAGGTAACGGGACCGGGGAGCTGTTTTTT.

The table lists this clone with a count of one. The rearrangement uses TRBV28 and TRBJ2-5, with 10 bases lining up with TRBD2. V shed 6 bases, J shed 6 bases, and the junction held 10 bases outside the gene matches. In germline, CDR1 is MDHEN, CDR2 SYDVKM. There are 15 residues in the CDR3. The CDR3 coding sequence is TGTGCCAGCAGCCGGAGACTAGCGGGTTTAAAGACCCAGTACTTC. It encodes CASSRRLAGLKTQYF.

The chain uses TRBV27 and TRBJ1-2; a possible D gene is TRBD1 (5 bases). CDR3 length: 14 residues. Looked up from germline, CDR1 is MNHEY and CDR2 is SMNVEV (reference sequence). Trimming pared 3 bases from V and 5 bases from J, leaving 13 bases between. The CDR3 nucleotides read TGTGCCAGCAGTTTCTCGAGGGGCTCTTATGGCTACACCTTC. It translates to CASSFSRGSYGYTF.

Remarks on this clone: This sample includes further DNA sequences coding for the same CDR3. The CDR3 region has the DNA TGTGCCAGCAGCTTCGGACAGGGCAATCAGCCCCAGCATTTT. As protein: CASSFGQGNQPQHF. The V call is TRBV7-9, the J call TRBJ1-5; 7 nucleotides agree with TRBD1. The CDR3 is 14 amino acids. In germline, CDR1 is SEHNR, CDR2 FQNEAQ (reference sequence). V was clipped by 3 bases and J by 2 bases; unmatched bases: 1.

The chain has TRBV18 and TRBJ2-2, with D perhaps matching TRBD2 (6 bases). V was pared by 2 bases and J by 3 bases, with 19 bases between. CDR1 is KGHSH, CDR2 LQKENI, per germline. CDR3 length: 18 residues. The CDR3 is CASSPRVPYGSDTGELFF. The DNA of the CDR3 is TGTGCCAGCTCACCAAGAGTTCCCTACGGGAGTGACACCGGGGAGCTGTTTTTT.

The chain couples TRBV2 to TRBJ2-1, with D possibly matching TRBD1 (5 bases). Trimming cost V 7 bases and J 7 bases, with 23 bases left between them. The germline gives CDR1 SNHLY, CDR2 FYNNEI. This CDR3 is 16 amino acids long. This CDR3 reads CASTHRAPGHRNEQFF. DNA for the CDR3: TGTGCCAGCACCCATAGGGCGCCAGGTCACAGGAATGAGCAGTTCTTC.

This chain uses TRBV7-9 with TRBJ2-1; 14 positions agree with TRBD2. This CDR3 contains 19 residues. Per germline, CDR1 SEHNR and CDR2 FQNEAQ (reference sequence). V trimming: 0 bases; J trimming: 4 bases; junction bases outside the gene matches: 8. CDR3 in amino acids: CASSLAGTSGGLLYNEQFF. In DNA form, the CDR3 reads TGTGCCAGCAGCTTAGCGGGGACTAGCGGGGGCCTTCTTTACAATGAGCAGTTCTTC.